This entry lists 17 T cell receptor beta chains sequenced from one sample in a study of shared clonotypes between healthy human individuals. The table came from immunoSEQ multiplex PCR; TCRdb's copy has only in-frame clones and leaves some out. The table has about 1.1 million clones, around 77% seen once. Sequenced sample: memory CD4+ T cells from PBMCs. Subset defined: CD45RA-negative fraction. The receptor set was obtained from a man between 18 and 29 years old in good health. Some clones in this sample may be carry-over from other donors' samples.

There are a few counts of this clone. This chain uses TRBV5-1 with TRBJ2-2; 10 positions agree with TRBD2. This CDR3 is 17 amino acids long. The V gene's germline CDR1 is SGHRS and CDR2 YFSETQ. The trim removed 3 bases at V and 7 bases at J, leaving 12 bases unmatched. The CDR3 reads CASSSRTSGHGGGELFF. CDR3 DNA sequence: TGCGCCAGCAGCTCCCGGACTAGCGGTCATGGTGGCGGGGAGCTGTTTTTT.

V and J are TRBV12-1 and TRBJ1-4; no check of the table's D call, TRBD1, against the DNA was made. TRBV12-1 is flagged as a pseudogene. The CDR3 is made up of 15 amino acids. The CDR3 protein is CASSPLGQANEKLFF. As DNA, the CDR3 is TGTGCCAGCAGCCCCTTAGGACAGGCTAATGAAAAACTGTTTTTT.

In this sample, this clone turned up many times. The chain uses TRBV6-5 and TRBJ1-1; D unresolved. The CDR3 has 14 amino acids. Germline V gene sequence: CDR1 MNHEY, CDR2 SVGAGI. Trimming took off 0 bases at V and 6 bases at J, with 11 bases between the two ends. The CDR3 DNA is TGTGCCAGCAGTTACTCCGGCGGTTCGCCTGAAGCTTTCTTT. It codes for CASSYSGGSPEAFF.

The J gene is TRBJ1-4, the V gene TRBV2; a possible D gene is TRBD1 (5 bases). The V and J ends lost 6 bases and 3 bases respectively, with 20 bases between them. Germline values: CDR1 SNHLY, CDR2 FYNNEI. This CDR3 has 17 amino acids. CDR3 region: CASSVNSIQGANEKLFF. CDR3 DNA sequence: TGTGCCAGCAGCGTAAATTCAATCCAGGGTGCTAATGAAAAACTGTTTTTT.

CDR3 coding DNA: TGTGCCAGCAGCGTGGAAGGGTACACCGGGGAGCTGTTTTTT. It translates to CASSVEGYTGELFF. This chain links TRBV6-5 with TRBJ2-2; no clear D. V lost 6 bases and J 3 bases, leaving 11 bases between the germline ends. This CDR3 spans 14 amino acids. Germline V gene lookup returns CDR1 MNHEY and CDR2 SVGAGI.

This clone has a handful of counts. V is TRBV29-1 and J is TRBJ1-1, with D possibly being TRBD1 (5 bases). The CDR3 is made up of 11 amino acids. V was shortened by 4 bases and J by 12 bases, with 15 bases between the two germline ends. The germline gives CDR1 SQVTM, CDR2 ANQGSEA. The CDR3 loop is CSVGEPGRSFF. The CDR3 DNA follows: TGCAGCGTTGGGGAGCCAGGGAGATCTTTCTTT. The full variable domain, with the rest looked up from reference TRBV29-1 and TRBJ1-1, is SAVISQKPSRDICQRGTSLTIQCQVDSQVTMMFWYRQQPGQSLTLIATANQGSEATYESGFVIDKFPISRPNLTFSTLTVSNMSPEDSSIYLCSVGEPGRSFFGQGTRLTVV.

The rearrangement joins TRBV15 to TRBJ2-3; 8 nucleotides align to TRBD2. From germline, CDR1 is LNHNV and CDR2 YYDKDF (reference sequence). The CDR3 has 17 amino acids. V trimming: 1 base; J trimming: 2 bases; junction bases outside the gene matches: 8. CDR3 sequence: CATSRAGGVADTDTQYF. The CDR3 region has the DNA TGTGCCACCAGCAGAGCGGGGGGGGTAGCAGACACAGATACGCAGTATTTT. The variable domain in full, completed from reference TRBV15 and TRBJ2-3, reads DAMVIQNPRYQVTQFGKPVTLSCSQTLNHNVMYWYQQKSSQAPKLLFHYYDKDFNNEADTPDNFQSRRPNTSFCFLDIRSPGLGDTAMYLCATSRAGGVADTDTQYFGPGTRLTVL.

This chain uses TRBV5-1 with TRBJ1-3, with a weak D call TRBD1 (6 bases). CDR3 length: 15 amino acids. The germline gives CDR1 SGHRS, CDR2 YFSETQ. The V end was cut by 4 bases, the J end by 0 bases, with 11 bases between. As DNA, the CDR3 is TGCGCCAGCAGCCCTTCGGACAGCTCTGGAAACACCATATATTTT. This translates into CASSPSDSSGNTIYF.

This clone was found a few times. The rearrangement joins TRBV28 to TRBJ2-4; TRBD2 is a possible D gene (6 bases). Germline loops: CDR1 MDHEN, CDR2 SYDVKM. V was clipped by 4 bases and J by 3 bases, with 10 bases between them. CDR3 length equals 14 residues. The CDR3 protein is CASSSRRGKNIQYF. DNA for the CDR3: TGTGCCAGCAGTTCCCGGCGGGGCAAAAACATTCAGTACTTC.

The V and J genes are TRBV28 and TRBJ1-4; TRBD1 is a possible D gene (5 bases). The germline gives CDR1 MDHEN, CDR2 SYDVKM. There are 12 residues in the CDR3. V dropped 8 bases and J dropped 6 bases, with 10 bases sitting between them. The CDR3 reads CASQGTDEKLFF. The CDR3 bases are TGTGCCAGCCAGGGTACGGATGAAAAACTGTTTTTT.

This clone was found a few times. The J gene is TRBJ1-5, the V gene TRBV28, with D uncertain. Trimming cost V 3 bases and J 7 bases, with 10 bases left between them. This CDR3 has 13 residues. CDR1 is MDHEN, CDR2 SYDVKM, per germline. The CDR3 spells CASSFRLGQPQHF. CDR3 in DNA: TGTGCCAGCAGTTTCCGGCTTGGGCAGCCCCAGCATTTT.

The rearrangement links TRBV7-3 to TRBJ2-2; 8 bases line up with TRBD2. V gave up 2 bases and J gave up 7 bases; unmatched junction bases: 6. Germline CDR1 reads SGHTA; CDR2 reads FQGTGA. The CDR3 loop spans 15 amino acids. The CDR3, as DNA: TGTGCCAGCAGCTTACAGCGGGAGCAGGTCGGGGAGCTGTTTTTT. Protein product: CASSLQREQVGELFF.

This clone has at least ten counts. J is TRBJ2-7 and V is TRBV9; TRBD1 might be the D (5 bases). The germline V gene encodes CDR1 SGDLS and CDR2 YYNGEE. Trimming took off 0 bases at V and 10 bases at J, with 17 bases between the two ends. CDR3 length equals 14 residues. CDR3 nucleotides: TGTGCCAGCAGCGTAGGATTAGGGGTCAGCCACCAGTACTTC. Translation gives CASSVGLGVSHQYF. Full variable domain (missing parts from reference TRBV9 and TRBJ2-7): DSGVTQTPKHLITATGQRVTLRCSPRSGDLSVYWYQQSLDQGLQFLIQYYNGEERAKGNILERFSAQQFPDLHSELNLSSLELGDSALYFCASSVGLGVSHQYFGPGTRLTVT.

Here the CDR3 DNA reads TGCGCCAGCAGCTGGCAGGGGGGCAGGGAAAAACTGTTTTTT. This codes for CASSWQGGREKLFF. The rearrangement links TRBV5-1 to TRBJ1-4; 7 bases match TRBD1. The CDR3 loop spans 14 amino acids. J was trimmed by 8 bases and V by 3 bases; bases with no gene match: 7. Germline V gives CDR1 SGHRS, CDR2 YFSETQ.

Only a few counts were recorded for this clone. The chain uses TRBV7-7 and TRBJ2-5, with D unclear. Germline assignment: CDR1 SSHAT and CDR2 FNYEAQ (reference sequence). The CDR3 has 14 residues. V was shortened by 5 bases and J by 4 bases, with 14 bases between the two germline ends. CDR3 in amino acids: CASSPTVQVETQYF. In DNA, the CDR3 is TGTGCCAGCAGCCCGACTGTCCAGGTAGAGACCCAGTACTTC.

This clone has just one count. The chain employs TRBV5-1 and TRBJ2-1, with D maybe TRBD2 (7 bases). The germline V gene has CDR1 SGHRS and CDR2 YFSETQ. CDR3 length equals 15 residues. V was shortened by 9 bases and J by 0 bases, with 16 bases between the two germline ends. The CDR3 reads CATHEGGSSYNEQFF. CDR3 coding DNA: TGCGCCACCCACGAGGGGGGGAGCTCCTACAATGAGCAGTTCTTC.

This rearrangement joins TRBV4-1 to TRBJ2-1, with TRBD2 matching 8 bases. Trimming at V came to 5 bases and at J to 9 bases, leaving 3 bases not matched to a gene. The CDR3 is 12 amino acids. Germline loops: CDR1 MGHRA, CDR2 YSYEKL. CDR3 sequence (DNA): TGCGCCAGCAGCACAGGACTAGCTGAGCAGTTCTTC. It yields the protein CASSTGLAEQFF.